This TCR beta chain was found in a study of blood T cell repertoires in COVID-19. This clone was detected a few times. Data came from immunoSEQ multiplex PCR; TCRdb stores just in-frame clones and leaves some out. The sample has around 100,000 clones, about four fifths seen once. There are 14 residues in the CDR3. Per the germline V gene, CDR1 is SQVTM and CDR2 is ANQGSEA. Trimming left V 4 bases short and J 0 bases short, with 12 bases between. The V call is TRBV29-1, the J call TRBJ1-1; D might be TRBD1 (6 bases). Sequencing input: peripheral blood. This TCR was sampled from a man between 60 and 75 years old with acute or convalescent COVID-19. The CDR3 is CSVARGSMNTEAFF. CDR3 coding DNA: TGCAGCGTTGCGAGGGGGTCCATGAACACTGAAGCTTTCTTT.